This TCR beta chain is drawn from a study of cytomegalovirus exposure and HLA in healthy donors. Overall study findings and caveats: Among the CMV-associated chains, a few were confirmed in vitro as specific for CMV antigens. Most TCR sequences proved rare, with some public TCRs found in many donors. TCR beta V segments were, for the most part, productive about 87% or about 30% of the time in an earlier analysis.

This clone appeared a few times. As yet, its antigen is unknown. V lost 5 bases and J 3 bases, leaving 13 bases between the germline ends. The V gene's germline CDR1 is MNHNS and CDR2 SASEGT. CDR3 size: 14 residues. The primer mix had 60 Vbeta and 13 Jbeta primers. Sequencing was performed with immunoSEQ multiplex PCR; in TCRdb, only in-frame clones are kept and a portion is missing. This table has some 84,000 clones, roughly 73% appearing once. These donors, healthy bone marrow donors, were studied. J is TRBJ1-2 and V is TRBV6-1; D unresolved. Material: PBMCs. The receptor comes from a male donor in good health and CMV-seropositive. The CDR3 region has the DNA TGTGCCAGCAGTACAGTTCACTGGGACTATGGCTACACCTTC. This gives the protein CASSTVHWDYGYTF.